The rows below give T cell receptor beta chains drawn from one sample of a study of blood T cell repertoires in COVID-19. Clones were read by immunoSEQ multiplex PCR, and TCRdb kept only the in-frame ones, dropping some. The data show about 120,000 clones, approximately 80% seen once. The sample consisted of peripheral blood. The source is a man in his 70s with active or convalescent COVID-19. CDR3s include the opening cysteine and the closing phenylalanine or tryptophan. A D gene is named only where the DNA matches it firmly. Where a row states a size, it is once, few, many or the class of an expanded clone; other rows omit it.

clone_size: NA; v_call: TRBV7-2; d_call: NA; j_call: TRBJ1-1; cdr3_aa: CASSPRGQLTEAFF; cdr3_nt: TGTGCCAGCAGCCCGAGAGGACAACTCACTGAAGCTTTCTTT
clone_size: NA; v_call: TRBV5-1; d_call: NA; j_call: TRBJ1-1; cdr3_aa: CASSLNREAFF; cdr3_nt: TGCGCCAGCAGCTTGAACAGGGAAGCTTTCTTT
clone_size: once; v_call: TRBV9; d_call: TRBD1; j_call: TRBJ2-1; cdr3_aa: CASSGRDRGNEQFF; cdr3_nt: TGTGCCAGCAGCGGCCGGGACAGGGGAAATGAGCAGTTCTTC
clone_size: NA; v_call: TRBV19; d_call: TRBD1; j_call: TRBJ1-5; cdr3_aa: CASKGQGRSNQPQHF; cdr3_nt: TGTGCCAGTAAGGGACAGGGTAGGAGCAATCAGCCCCAGCATTTT
clone_size: NA; v_call: TRBV4-3; d_call: TRBD2; j_call: TRBJ2-1; cdr3_aa: CASSQVLPGGPIEQFF; cdr3_nt: TGCGCCAGCAGCCAAGTGTTACCGGGAGGGCCTATTGAGCAGTTCTTC
clone_size: NA; v_call: TRBV19; d_call: NA; j_call: TRBJ2-7; cdr3_aa: CASSNRALSYEQYF; cdr3_nt: TGTGCCAGTAGTAACAGGGCGCTGTCCTACGAGCAGTACTTC
clone_size: once; v_call: TRBV6-5; d_call: NA; j_call: TRBJ1-5; cdr3_aa: CASIFGVGNQPQHF; cdr3_nt: TGTGCCAGCATTTTTGGAGTTGGCAATCAGCCCCAGCATTTT
clone_size: NA; v_call: TRBV7-2; d_call: TRBD1; j_call: TRBJ2-3; cdr3_aa: CASSPGQGFTDTQYF; cdr3_nt: TGTGCCAGCAGCCCGGGACAGGGGTTCACAGATACGCAGTATTTT
clone_size: NA; v_call: TRBV7-8; d_call: NA; j_call: TRBJ2-1; cdr3_aa: CASTPTVYNEQFF; cdr3_nt: TGTGCCAGCACCCCGACAGTCTACAATGAGCAGTTCTTC
clone_size: NA; v_call: TRBV14; d_call: NA; j_call: TRBJ2-1; cdr3_aa: CASSQGGRVTYNEQFF; cdr3_nt: TGTGCCAGCAGCCAAGGGGGCAGGGTTACCTACAATGAGCAGTTCTTC
clone_size: NA; v_call: TRBV7-2; d_call: TRBD2; j_call: TRBJ2-1; cdr3_aa: CASSYGLAGGQFF; cdr3_nt: TGTGCCAGCAGCTACGGACTAGCGGGGGGGCAGTTCTTC
clone_size: NA; v_call: TRBV27; d_call: NA; j_call: TRBJ1-4; cdr3_aa: CASSLSLAGEKLFF; cdr3_nt: TGTGCCAGCAGTTTATCTTTGGCGGGGGAAAAACTGTTTTTT
clone_size: NA; v_call: TRBV6-5; d_call: NA; j_call: TRBJ2-2; cdr3_aa: CASRRTGQNTGELFF; cdr3_nt: TGTGCCAGCAGACGGACGGGACAAAACACCGGGGAGCTGTTTTTT
clone_size: NA; v_call: TRBV3-1/TRBV3-2; d_call: TRBD1; j_call: TRBJ1-1; cdr3_aa: CASSPQGALIEAFF; cdr3_nt: TGTGCCAGCAGCCCACAGGGGGCGCTTATTGAAGCTTTCTTT
clone_size: NA; v_call: TRBV15; d_call: NA; j_call: TRBJ1-1; cdr3_aa: CATSRTQAATEAFF; cdr3_nt: TGTGCCACCAGCAGGACCCAAGCAGCGACTGAAGCTTTCTTT
clone_size: NA; v_call: TRBV28; d_call: NA; j_call: TRBJ2-7; cdr3_aa: CASSPPGEQYF; cdr3_nt: TGTGCCAGCAGCCCCCCGGGCGAGCAGTACTTC
clone_size: NA; v_call: TRBV2; d_call: TRBD2; j_call: TRBJ2-7; cdr3_aa: CASTNFRDRGLAGANEQYF; cdr3_nt: TGTGCCAGCACGAATTTTAGGGACCGGGGACTAGCGGGAGCCAACGAGCAGTACTTC
clone_size: few; v_call: TRBV14; d_call: NA; j_call: TRBJ1-2; cdr3_aa: CASSQQVSNYGYTF; cdr3_nt: TGTGCCAGCAGCCAACAGGTGTCTAACTATGGCTACACCTTC
clone_size: few; v_call: TRBV19; d_call: NA; j_call: TRBJ1-1; cdr3_aa: CASSPLIGSGQRNTEAFF; cdr3_nt: TGTGCCAGTAGCCCATTGATTGGTTCGGGACAACGGAACACTGAAGCTTTCTTT
clone_size: NA; v_call: TRBV5-4; d_call: NA; j_call: TRBJ1-4; cdr3_aa: CASSLIGGTTNEKLFF; cdr3_nt: TGTGCCAGCAGCTTGATAGGAGGGACAACTAATGAAAAACTGTTTTTT
clone_size: NA; v_call: TRBV29-1; d_call: NA; j_call: TRBJ1-1; cdr3_aa: CSVEDRVAGMNTEAFF; cdr3_nt: TGCAGCGTTGAAGATCGGGTGGCCGGGATGAACACTGAAGCTTTCTTT
clone_size: few; v_call: TRBV4-2; d_call: NA; j_call: TRBJ1-3; cdr3_aa: CASSRGRDFSGNTIYF; cdr3_nt: TGTGCCAGCAGCCGGGGACGGGACTTCTCTGGAAACACCATATATTTT
clone_size: NA; v_call: TRBV5-4; d_call: NA; j_call: TRBJ2-2; cdr3_aa: CASSTFRGSVAGELFF; cdr3_nt: TGTGCCAGCAGCACCTTTAGGGGGAGTGTCGCCGGGGAGCTGTTTTTT
clone_size: NA; v_call: TRBV27; d_call: NA; j_call: TRBJ1-4; cdr3_aa: CASSRAPELTNEKLFF; cdr3_nt: TGTGCCAGCAGCAGAGCGCCGGAATTAACTAATGAAAAACTGTTTTTT
clone_size: NA; v_call: TRBV6-5; d_call: NA; j_call: TRBJ1-1; cdr3_aa: CASSPPGSRTEAFF; cdr3_nt: TGTGCCAGCAGCCCACCGGGTTCGAGGACTGAAGCTTTCTTT
clone_size: NA; v_call: TRBV5-5; d_call: NA; j_call: TRBJ1-4; cdr3_aa: CASTGGGRTNEKLFF; cdr3_nt: TGTGCCAGCACCGGGGGGGGCCGAACTAATGAAAAACTGTTTTTT
clone_size: NA; v_call: TRBV29-1; d_call: NA; j_call: TRBJ2-2; cdr3_aa: CSVSRGREAGELFF; cdr3_nt: TGCAGCGTTTCCAGAGGCAGGGAAGCCGGGGAGCTGTTTTTT
clone_size: few; v_call: TRBV10-3; d_call: TRBD1; j_call: TRBJ1-1; cdr3_aa: CAMGQDTEAFF; cdr3_nt: TGTGCCATGGGACAGGACACTGAAGCTTTCTTT
clone_size: NA; v_call: TRBV7-9; d_call: NA; j_call: TRBJ2-3; cdr3_aa: CASSLARAADTQYF; cdr3_nt: TGTGCCAGCAGCTTAGCGAGGGCGGCCGATACGCAGTATTTT
clone_size: NA; v_call: TRBV9; d_call: TRBD1; j_call: TRBJ2-2; cdr3_aa: CASSPRGRDRVTGELFF; cdr3_nt: TGTGCCAGCAGCCCAAGGGGAAGGGACAGAGTCACCGGGGAGCTGTTTTTT
clone_size: few; v_call: TRBV11-2; d_call: TRBD2; j_call: TRBJ2-3; cdr3_aa: CASSSLAGGRDTQYF; cdr3_nt: TGTGCCAGCAGCAGCTTAGCGGGGGGGCGGGATACGCAGTATTTT
clone_size: NA; v_call: TRBV11-3; d_call: TRBD1; j_call: TRBJ1-1; cdr3_aa: CASSLDLTGVNTEAFF; cdr3_nt: TGTGCCAGCAGCTTAGACCTGACAGGGGTGAACACTGAAGCTTTCTTT
clone_size: NA; v_call: TRBV6-6; d_call: NA; j_call: TRBJ1-1; cdr3_aa: CASSYSAGLTEAFF; cdr3_nt: TGTGCCAGCAGTTACTCGGCAGGGCTCACTGAAGCTTTCTTT
clone_size: NA; v_call: TRBV28; d_call: TRBD1; j_call: TRBJ2-5; cdr3_aa: CASSSGTGAEETQYF; cdr3_nt: TGTGCCAGCAGTTCCGGGACAGGGGCGGAAGAGACCCAGTACTTC
clone_size: NA; v_call: TRBV6-1; d_call: NA; j_call: TRBJ1-5; cdr3_aa: CASSDSLQPQHF; cdr3_nt: TGTGCCAGCAGTGATTCCCTTCAGCCCCAGCATTTT
clone_size: NA; v_call: TRBV10-3; d_call: NA; j_call: TRBJ1-1; cdr3_aa: CAISGGSHTEAFF; cdr3_nt: TGTGCCATCAGTGGGGGCTCCCACACTGAAGCTTTCTTT
clone_size: NA; v_call: TRBV6-5; d_call: TRBD1; j_call: TRBJ1-2; cdr3_aa: CASTRIGQGYGYTF; cdr3_nt: TGTGCCAGCACCCGAATCGGACAGGGGTATGGCTACACCTTC